This entry features one T cell receptor beta chain sequence. The data stem from a study of Tregs in tolerant kidney transplant recipients. The CDR3 consists of 14 residues. V shed 4 bases and J shed 12 bases, with 20 bases lying between them. CDR1 SGHTS and CDR2 YDEGEE come from the germline V gene. Unstimulated regulatory T cells (CD4+CD25+CD127-), CD4+CD25- non-regulatory cells, CD4 and CD8 cells were FACS-sorted from thawed PBMCs. The table came from immunoSEQ multiplex PCR; TCRdb's copy has only in-frame clones and leaves some out. Here the sample spans around 120,000 clones, around nine tenths being singletons.

The TCR sequence derives from a human donor in good health. The sample consisted of CD4+ T cells from blood. The chain employs TRBV5-8 and TRBJ2-1; tentatively, D is TRBD2 (6 bases). The CDR3 is CASSLSRDSGRQFF. In DNA form, the CDR3 reads TGTGCCAGCAGCCTCAGCCGGGACTCCGGACGGCAGTTCTTC.